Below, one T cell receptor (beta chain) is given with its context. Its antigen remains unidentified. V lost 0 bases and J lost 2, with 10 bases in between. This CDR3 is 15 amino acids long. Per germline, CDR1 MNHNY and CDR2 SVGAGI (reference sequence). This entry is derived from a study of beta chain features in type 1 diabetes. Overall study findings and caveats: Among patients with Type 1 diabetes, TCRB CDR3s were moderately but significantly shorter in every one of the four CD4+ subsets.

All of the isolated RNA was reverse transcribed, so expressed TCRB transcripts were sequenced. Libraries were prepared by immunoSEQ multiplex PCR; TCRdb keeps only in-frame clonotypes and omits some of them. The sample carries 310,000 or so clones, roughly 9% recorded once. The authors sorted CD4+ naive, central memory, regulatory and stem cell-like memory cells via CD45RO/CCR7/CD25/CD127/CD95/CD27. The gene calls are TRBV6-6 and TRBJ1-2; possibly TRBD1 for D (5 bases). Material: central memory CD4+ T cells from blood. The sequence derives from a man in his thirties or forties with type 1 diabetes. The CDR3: CASSYSVTGNYGYTF. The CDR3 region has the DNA TGTGCCAGCAGTTACTCGGTAACAGGAAACTATGGCTACACCTTC.